These 25 T cell receptor beta chains share one sample of origin, sequenced in a study of cytomegalovirus exposure and HLA in healthy donors. Primers: 60 Vbeta forward and 13 Jbeta reverse. Assay: immunoSEQ multiplex PCR; the TCRdb copy retains only in-frame clones and omits some. The sample includes roughly 120,000 clones, 8% to 10% seen only once; the top ten take 2.5% to 3.5%. Sequencing input: PBMCs. The receptors originated from a man between 25 and 39 years old in good health and CMV-seronegative.

The chain has TRBV5-6 and TRBJ2-3, with TRBD2 as a possible D gene (6 bases). Trimming stripped 2 bases from V and 2 bases from J, with 15 bases between. The CDR3 has 16 amino acids. Germline-derived CDR1 and CDR2 are SGHDT and YYEEEE. The CDR3 DNA sequence: TGTGCCAGCAGCTTTTGGAGGGAGAGGGTCACAGATACGCAGTATTTT. Amino acid sequence: CASSFWRERVTDTQYF.

The chain has TRBV5-4 and TRBJ2-7, with 7 bases identical to TRBD2. The CDR3 covers 14 residues. The V gene end was trimmed by 3 bases and the J gene end by 3 bases; junction bases not matched to a gene: 6. Germline V lookup: CDR1 SGHNT, CDR2 YYREEE (reference sequence). CDR3 in amino acids: CASSSGGRLYEQYF. The CDR3 region has the DNA TGTGCCAGCAGCTCGGGGGGACGGCTCTACGAGCAGTACTTC.

Points on this clone: At one boundary the junction diverges from the germline segment, which might be a read error. V is TRBV5-1 and J is TRBJ2-5, with TRBD2 matching over 10 bases. Germline V lookup: CDR1 SGHRS, CDR2 YFSETQ. The CDR3 contains 18 residues. The CDR3, as DNA: TGCGCCAGCAGATTGGGGGTTATCACTAGCGGGGACCAAGAGACCCAGTACTTC. It yields the protein CASRLGVITSGDQETQYF.

This clone turned up a few times. The CDR3 sequence is CASSPQGAANVLTF. As DNA, the CDR3 is TGTGCCAGTAGTCCACAGGGGGCAGCCAACGTCCTGACTTTC. The chain employs TRBV19 and TRBJ2-6; 9 bases line up with TRBD1. The CDR3 has 14 residues. CDR1 LNHDA and CDR2 SQIVND come from the germline V gene (reference sequence). The V and J ends lost 5 bases and 7 bases, in that order; junction bases with no gene match: 3.

V gene TRBV9 combines with J gene TRBJ1-3; D is ambiguous. CDR3 length: 13 residues. V was pared by 4 bases and J by 7 bases, with 12 bases between. Germline lookup yields CDR1 SGDLS and CDR2 YYNGEE. DNA for the CDR3: TGTGCCAGCAGCTTAAGGACTGAGAACACCATATATTTT. This sequence encodes CASSLRTENTIYF.

The chain carries TRBV7-8 and TRBJ2-7; D unresolved. With 2 bases removed from V and 5 bases from J, the gap between germline ends came to 7 bases. CDR3 length: 12 amino acids. The germline V gene encodes CDR1 SGHVS and CDR2 FQNEAQ. The CDR3 nucleotides read TGTGCCAGCAGCTTATCAGGTGACGAGCAGTACTTC. Translated: CASSLSGDEQYF.

This clone was picked up a small number of times. This rearrangement joins TRBV2 to TRBJ2-7; 9 positions match TRBD1. Germline V lookup: CDR1 SNHLY, CDR2 FYNNEI. The CDR3 runs to 12 residues. J gave up 2 bases and V 9 bases, and 2 bases lay outside the gene matches. CDR3 protein: CARQGATYEQYF. The CDR3 coding sequence is TGTGCCAGACAGGGGGCCACCTACGAGCAGTACTTC.

The rearrangement uses TRBV7-9 and TRBJ1-4; weak D call: TRBD1 (6 bases). Germline CDR1 is SEHNR and CDR2 is FQNEAQ (reference sequence). The V end was cut by 3 bases, the J end by 8 bases, with 10 bases between. This CDR3 region has 13 residues. The CDR3 nucleotides read TGTGCCAGCAGCTTGGCAGGGGACGAAAAACTGTTTTTT. Encoded protein: CASSLAGDEKLFF. Complete variable domain (other parts from reference TRBV7-9 and TRBJ1-4): DTGVSQNPRHKITKRGQNVTFRCDPISEHNRLYWYRQTLGQGPEFLTYFQNEAQLEKSRLLSDRFSAERPKGSFSTLEIQRTEQGDSAMYLCASSLAGDEKLFFGSGTQLSVL.

The chain links TRBV7-2 to TRBJ1-5; 7 bases are shared with TRBD1. V lost 5 bases, J lost 6 bases, and 10 bases stayed unmatched. Germline V CDR1 and CDR2: SGHTA, FQGNSA. The CDR3 is 15 residues long. In DNA form, the CDR3 reads TGTGCCAGCAGCCGAAGGGGGCTGGAGGGTCAGCCCCAGCATTTT. This encodes CASSRRGLEGQPQHF.

The chain couples TRBV10-3 to TRBJ2-5, with 7 bases lining up with TRBD2. The CDR3 covers 14 residues. Germline V lookup: CDR1 ENHRY, CDR2 SYGVKD. J lost 4 bases, V lost 3 bases, and 5 bases had no gene match. The CDR3 DNA is TGTGCCATCAGTGACCGAACTAGCGCAGAGACCCAGTACTTC. Translation gives CAISDRTSAETQYF.

The table lists this clone with a count of one. V usage is TRBV5-5 and J usage is TRBJ1-2; 7 bases fit TRBD1. The J segment lost 5 bases and the V segment lost 0 bases, leaving 10 bases of the junction unmatched. The CDR3 totals 16 residues. Germline values: CDR1 SGHKS, CDR2 YYEKEE (reference sequence). In nucleotides, the CDR3 is TGTGCCAGCAGCTTGGTTTTGGGACAGAAGATTTATGGCTACACCTTC. It encodes CASSLVLGQKIYGYTF.

The V call is TRBV11-3, the J call TRBJ1-4; 7 bases map to TRBD1. The trim removed 5 bases at V and 5 bases at J, leaving 14 bases unmatched. CDR1 and CDR2 from the germline V gene are SGHNT and YENEEA. The CDR3 is 17 residues long. DNA for the CDR3: TGTGCCAGCAGCGCCCAGACAGGGAGCGGTAGCAATGAAAAACTGTTTTTT. The encoded protein is CASSAQTGSGSNEKLFF. Drawing the rest from reference TRBV11-3 and TRBJ1-4, the complete variable domain is EAGVVQSPRYKIIEKKQPVAFWCNPISGHNTLYWYLQNLGQGPELLIRYENEEAVDDSQLPKDRFSAERLKGVDSTLKIQPAELGDSAVYLCASSAQTGSGSNEKLFFGSGTQLSVL.

V usage is TRBV7-8 and J usage is TRBJ2-1; the match to TRBD2 covers 13 bases. This CDR3 is built from 16 residues. V shed 4 bases, J shed 3 bases, and the junction held 3 bases outside the gene matches. CDR1 is SGHVS and CDR2 is FQNEAQ in the germline V gene. The CDR3 DNA follows: TGTGCCAGCAGCTCAGGACTAGCGGGAGACTACAATGAGCAGTTCTTC. This gives the protein CASSSGLAGDYNEQFF.

This clone was found a few times. V usage is TRBV6-1 and J usage is TRBJ2-5; tentatively, D is TRBD1 (6 bases). Germline V gene lookup returns CDR1 MNHNS and CDR2 SASEGT. The CDR3 has 12 amino acids. V lost 7 bases and J 6 bases, leaving 12 bases between the germline ends. The CDR3 spells CASNQDRQTQYF. As DNA, the CDR3 is TGTGCCAGCAACCAAGACAGGCAGACCCAGTACTTC.

In this sample, this clone turned up a few times. The V and J genes are TRBV6-1 and TRBJ2-5; maybe TRBD1 (6 bases). This CDR3 is 16 amino acids long. V lost 0 bases and J lost 4, with 15 bases in between. Germline V CDR1 and CDR2: MNHNS, SASEGT. In DNA, the CDR3 is TGTGCCAGCAGTGAAGCGGTCTCAGGGGTAAGAGAGACCCAGTACTTC. It encodes CASSEAVSGVRETQYF.

This chain uses TRBV11-3 with TRBJ2-7; the match to TRBD1 covers 7 bases. Germline-derived CDR1 and CDR2 are SGHNT and YENEEA. V lost 5 bases and J lost 0; bases outside the gene matches: 10. The CDR3 consists of 16 residues. Here the CDR3 reads CASSARQGPSSYEQYF. The DNA for the CDR3 is TGTGCCAGCAGCGCAAGACAGGGCCCGAGCTCCTACGAGCAGTACTTC.

Notes on this clone: This sample also contains other DNA sequences that code for the same CDR3. This rearrangement joins TRBV19 to TRBJ1-5; D is unclear. CDR3 length: 14 amino acids. Trimming cost V 3 bases and J 3 bases, with 9 bases left between them. Germline V lookup: CDR1 LNHDA, CDR2 SQIVND (reference sequence). The CDR3 loop is CASSIGDTNQPQHF. The CDR3 DNA sequence: TGTGCCAGTAGTATTGGCGACACCAATCAGCCCCAGCATTTT.

This clone turned up a few times. This chain links TRBV4-3 with TRBJ1-4; 8 bases map to TRBD1. Germline V gene lookup returns CDR1 LGHNA and CDR2 YSLEER. The CDR3 contains 15 residues. J lost 7 bases, V lost 0 bases, and 4 bases had no gene match. CDR3 sequence: CASSQDQGAGEKLFF. In DNA, the CDR3 is TGCGCCAGCAGCCAAGATCAGGGGGCGGGTGAAAAACTGTTTTTT.

A note on this clone: A junction end diverges from the germline sequence, so it may reflect a read error. V usage is TRBV5-6 and J usage is TRBJ2-5, with 10 positions matching TRBD1. Germline assignment: CDR1 SGHDT and CDR2 YYEEEE. The CDR3 sequence is 16 residues long. CDR3 residues: CAGSLMGQGSQETQYF. The CDR3 DNA reads as TGTGCCGGCAGCTTGATGGGACAGGGGTCCCAAGAGACCCAGTACTTC. The entire variable domain, with the rest obtained from reference TRBV5-6 and TRBJ2-5, is as follows: DAGVTQSPTHLIKTRGQQVTLRCSPKSGHDTVSWYQQALGQGPQFIFQYYEEEERQRGNFPDRFSGHQFPNYSSELNVNALLLGDSALYLCAGSLMGQGSQETQYFGPGTRLLVL.

The chain links TRBV5-5 to TRBJ1-1, with D uncertain. Per germline, CDR1 SGHKS and CDR2 YYEKEE (reference sequence). The V and J ends lost 1 base and 1 base respectively, with 8 bases between them. The CDR3 runs to 14 residues. CDR3 loop: CASSLSQSNTEAFF. CDR3 nucleotide sequence: TGTGCCAGCAGCTTGTCCCAGTCGAACACTGAAGCTTTCTTT.

This clone was recorded a few times. The chain links TRBV19 to TRBJ1-1, with 8 nucleotides matching TRBD1. Trimming cost V 6 bases and J 1 base; bases outside gene matches: 7. This CDR3 spans 15 amino acids. The germline gives CDR1 LNHDA, CDR2 SQIVND (reference sequence). The CDR3 protein is CASRFAGTGNTEAFF. CDR3 coding DNA: TGTGCCAGTAGATTTGCCGGGACAGGGAACACTGAAGCTTTCTTT.

The rearrangement links TRBV19 to TRBJ2-3; TRBD2 agrees at 8 bases. The germline CDR1 and CDR2 sequences are LNHDA and SQIVND (reference sequence). V trimming: 5 bases; J trimming: 2 bases; junction bases outside the gene matches: 3. The CDR3 consists of 14 residues. For the CDR3, the DNA is TGTGCCAGTAGTGCACTAGCGGACACAGATACGCAGTATTTT. Translating gives CASSALADTDTQYF.

The J gene is TRBJ1-3, the V gene TRBV5-5; D is possibly TRBD1 (5 bases). V was trimmed by 1 base and J by 4 bases, leaving 12 bases between them. Germline V gene sequence: CDR1 SGHKS, CDR2 YYEKEE (reference sequence). The CDR3 is made up of 15 amino acids. CDR3 amino acids: CASSLIFQGGNTIYF. In nucleotides, the CDR3 is TGTGCCAGCAGCTTGATTTTCCAGGGAGGAAACACCATATATTTT.

This clone was counted a few times. J is TRBJ2-5 and V is TRBV13; D is possibly TRBD2 (6 bases). Looked up from germline, CDR1 is PRHDT and CDR2 is FYEKMQ (reference sequence). The CDR3 runs 15 residues. The V and J ends lost 4 bases and 2 bases respectively, with 14 bases between them. The CDR3 loop reads CASSSRVGLQETQYF. CDR3 bases: TGTGCCAGCAGCTCCCGTGTCGGACTACAAGAGACCCAGTACTTC.

J is TRBJ1-6 and V is TRBV29-1, with a weak D call TRBD1 (5 bases). The CDR3 totals 13 residues. Germline assignment: CDR1 SQVTM and CDR2 ANQGSEA. V shed 5 bases and J shed 9 bases, with 14 bases lying between them. CDR3 in DNA: TGCAGCGTTAGGGGCAGTGATGGTTCACCCCTCCACTTT. This gives the protein CSVRGSDGSPLHF.